This TCR beta chain is drawn from a study of cytomegalovirus exposure and HLA in healthy donors. Amplification used 60 Vbeta primers and 13 Jbeta primers. TCRdb's table, derived via immunoSEQ multiplex PCR, lists solely in-frame clones and lacks some. The sample includes 110,000 to 150,000 clones, roughly four fifths of them seen just once. Germline trimming cut 6 bases from V and 5 bases from J; bases unmatched to any gene: 5. Germline CDR1 reads LNHDA; CDR2 reads SQIVND (reference sequence). The CDR3 loop spans 13 amino acids. The J gene is TRBJ2-7, the V gene TRBV19, with 9 nucleotides matching TRBD1. The TCR was taken from a man younger than 45 in good health and CMV-seronegative. Sequenced sample: PBMCs. The CDR3 bases are TGTGCCAGTAGGCGGGACAGGGAGGACGAGCAGTACTTC. It translates to CASRRDREDEQYF.